Listed below are T cell receptor beta chains from one sample, sequenced in a study of shared clonotypes between healthy human individuals. The protocol was immunoSEQ multiplex PCR, while the TCRdb copy is restricted to in-frame clones and leaves out a portion. The sample gives approximately 2.5 million clones, 85% to 95% of which show up once; over 0.12% is in the top ten. The material sequenced was naive CD4+ T cells sorted from blood. These receptors were taken from a man in his late teens or twenties in good health. The CDR3 runs from the conserved cysteine through the conserved F or W. The order of the fields is D gene, clone size, V gene, J gene, CDR3 DNA, CDR3 protein. D genes are given only for firm matches. Expanded clones get a size class; other rows say once, few or many, or leave the size out.

-,-,TRBV9,TRBJ2-1,TGTGCCAGCAGCGTAGACACTAGCTCCTACAATGAGCAGTTCTTC,CASSVDTSSYNEQFF
-,-,TRBV6-6,TRBJ1-6,TGTGCCAGCAGTCTTATCGGGGATTCACCCCTCCACTTT,CASSLIGDSPLHF
-,-,TRBV19,TRBJ2-2,TGTGCCAGTAGTATTGAGGTGCTGAACACCGGGGAGCTGTTTTTT,CASSIEVLNTGELFF
TRBD2,-,TRBV7-2,TRBJ2-3,TGTGCCAGCAGCTTAGAGGCGGGGGGCACAGATACGCAGTATTTT,CASSLEAGGTDTQYF
-,-,TRBV2,TRBJ2-2,TGTGCCAGCAGTGAAACCGGGACAGGGGAGCTGTTTTTT,CASSETGTGELFF
-,-,TRBV5-1,TRBJ2-2,TGCGCCAGCAGCTTGAGAGGAGACAGGAACACCGGGGAGCTGTTTTTT,CASSLRGDRNTGELFF
-,-,TRBV18,TRBJ2-3,TGTGCCAGCTCACCACCTCTGGGCTGGGGTGCAGATACGCAGTATTTT,CASSPPLGWGADTQYF
TRBD2,-,TRBV7-3,TRBJ2-7,TGTGCCAGCACCCCCGGACTAGCGTTCTCCTACGAGCAGTACTTC,CASTPGLAFSYEQYF
-,-,TRBV9,TRBJ1-5,TGTGCCAGCAGCCGCACCTTGAATCAGCCCCAGCATTTT,CASSRTLNQPQHF
TRBD2,few,TRBV18,TRBJ2-1,TGTGCCAGCTCACCGGAGGGACTAGCGGGAGCCAATGAGCAGTTCTTC,CASSPEGLAGANEQFF
TRBD1,-,TRBV30,TRBJ1-6,TGTGCCTGGACCAGGACAGGGCCTAATTCACCCCTCCACTTT,CAWTRTGPNSPLHF
-,-,TRBV19,TRBJ2-3,TGTGCCAGTAGTAGCGGACAGTGGAAAAGCACAGATACGCAGTATTTT,CASSSGQWKSTDTQYF
-,-,TRBV19,TRBJ1-2,TGTGCCAGTAGTCGCTCCGGGACACGAACTAACTATGGCTACACCTTC,CASSRSGTRTNYGYTF
-,-,TRBV5-6,TRBJ1-2,TGTGCCAGCAGCCGTTGGGCAGGCCTTCTTAACTATGGCTACACCTTC,CASSRWAGLLNYGYTF
-,-,TRBV29-1,TRBJ2-5,TGCAGCGTTGGAGGAGGGGGCGGAGAGACCCAGTACTTC,CSVGGGGGETQYF
-,-,TRBV5-1,TRBJ1-3,TGCGCCAGCAGCACACAGGGTAATACTGGAAACACCATATATTTT,CASSTQGNTGNTIYF
TRBD1,-,TRBV10-1,TRBJ2-2,TGCGCCAGCAGTCCAGGGGGTACCGGGGAGCTGTTTTTT,CASSPGGTGELFF
TRBD1,-,TRBV10-3,TRBJ1-2,TGTGCCATCAACTTGGGACAGCAAAACTATGGCTACACCTTC,CAINLGQQNYGYTF
-,-,TRBV18,TRBJ2-7,TGTGCCAGCTCACCACAGCCGGGGGCCGAGCAGTACTTC,CASSPQPGAEQYF
-,-,TRBV28,TRBJ2-2,TGTGCCAGCAGTTTGGGGCCACCGAACACCGGGGAGCTGTTTTTT,CASSLGPPNTGELFF
TRBD2,-,TRBV18,TRBJ2-1,TGTGCCAGCTCCCCCCTACCTAGCGGGAGTTACCATGAGCAGTTCTTC,CASSPLPSGSYHEQFF
-,once,TRBV6-6,TRBJ2-2,TGTGCCAGCAGTTTTAGAAACGGGGAGCTGTTTTTT,CASSFRNGELFF
-,-,TRBV4-2,TRBJ2-7,TGTGCCAGCAGCCAAGGGTACAGGGAAGGTCACTACGAGCAGTACTTC,CASSQGYREGHYEQYF
-,-,TRBV5-1,TRBJ1-2,TGCGCCAGCAGCTTGGACAGGGAGGGCTACACCTTC,CASSLDREGYTF
TRBD2,-,TRBV7-3,TRBJ2-5,TGTGCCAGCAGCCCGACTAGCTGGGGAGAGACCCAGTACTTC,CASSPTSWGETQYF
TRBD1,-,TRBV9,TRBJ2-7,TGTGCCAGCAGCGCTGGGACAGGGGCCCTCTACGAGCAGTACTTC,CASSAGTGALYEQYF
TRBD1,-,TRBV2,TRBJ1-5,TGTGCCAGCAGTCTAAGAGGGGGCGCTCAGCCCCAGCATTTT,CASSLRGGAQPQHF
-,-,TRBV6-1,TRBJ1-3,TGTGCCAGCAGTGGACAGGCTTCGGGAAACACCATATATTTT,CASSGQASGNTIYF
TRBD1,once,TRBV7-8,TRBJ1-6,TGTGCCAGCAGCAACCCGGGACAGGGGTCACCCCTCCACTTT,CASSNPGQGSPLHF
TRBD1,once,TRBV6-1,TRBJ1-5,TGTGCCAGCAGTGAACACAAGGGGGCGCTGGGACAGCCCCAGCATTTT,CASSEHKGALGQPQHF
TRBD1,-,TRBV7-2,TRBJ2-5,TGTGCCAGCAGCTTCAGGACAGGGCAAGAGACCCAGTACTTC,CASSFRTGQETQYF
-,-,TRBV21-1,TRBJ1-6,TGTGCCAGCAGCACTCGGACCTTTGCGGTGTATAATTCACCCCTCCACTTT,CASSTRTFAVYNSPLHF
-,-,TRBV25-1,TRBJ2-7,TGTGCCAGCTACGGACAGGGAGGGTACGAGCAGTACTTC,CASYGQGGYEQYF
-,-,TRBV7-2,TRBJ1-6,TGTGCCAGCAGCTTAGGGCCGGCTAATTCACCCCTCCACTTT,CASSLGPANSPLHF
-,few,TRBV30,TRBJ1-1,TGTGCCTGGAGTAAATTGGGGAGGGAAGCTTTCTTT,CAWSKLGREAFF
TRBD2,-,TRBV5-1,TRBJ2-2,TGCGCCAGCAACTGGAATAGCGGGGGCGCGAACACCGGGGAGCTGTTTTTT,CASNWNSGGANTGELFF
TRBD2,-,TRBV13,TRBJ2-3,TGTGCCAGCAGCTCCTGGACTAGCGGGCGCACAGATACGCAGTATTTT,CASSSWTSGRTDTQYF
-,-,TRBV6-5,TRBJ2-1,TGTGCCAGCAGTCATAACCGGGCCGAGCAGTTCTTC,CASSHNRAEQFF
-,few,TRBV2,TRBJ1-1,TGTGCCAGCAACAGAATCCCGGACACTGAAGCTTTCTTT,CASNRIPDTEAFF
-,-,TRBV28,TRBJ1-4,TGTGCCAGCAGTTCCCCAGCCGTCGACAGGTTAAGGGAAAAACTGTTTTTT,CASSSPAVDRLREKLFF
TRBD1,-,TRBV18,TRBJ1-6,TGTGCCAGCTCACCCGGACAGGAAGATAATTCACCCCTCCACTTT,CASSPGQEDNSPLHF
TRBD1,-,TRBV19,TRBJ2-2,TGTGCCAGTAGTAAGGAGGCTAGCAGGGGGAGCGGGGAGCTGTTTTTT,CASSKEASRGSGELFF